A selection of T cell receptor beta chains follows, all from one sample in a study of blood T cell repertoires in COVID-19. The method was immunoSEQ multiplex PCR; TCRdb's version includes in-frame clones alone and lacks a portion of them. The repertoire holds 60,000 to 70,000 clones, with roughly 81% as singletons. The sequencing input was peripheral blood. All receptors derive from a man aged 80 or over with acute or convalescent COVID-19. Each CDR3 is given with its conserved first and last residue. Rows may omit the clone size; those that give it use once, few, many or a size class.

abundance: -
v_gene: TRBV29-1
j_gene: TRBJ2-4
CDR3aa: CSVKRDRKNIQYF

abundance: -
v_gene: TRBV7-6
j_gene: TRBJ2-3
CDR3aa: CASSLSGLAGATDTQYF

abundance: -
v_gene: TRBV9
j_gene: TRBJ1-2
CDR3aa: CASSVMAAPNYGYTF

abundance: -
v_gene: TRBV7-7
j_gene: TRBJ2-1
CDR3aa: CASSRQGQSNNEQFF

abundance: -
v_gene: TRBV9
j_gene: TRBJ2-7
CDR3aa: CASSGSGTSGRNEQYF

abundance: -
v_gene: TRBV7-9
j_gene: TRBJ1-5
CDR3aa: CASSLDFGGLSQPQHF

abundance: -
v_gene: TRBV14
j_gene: TRBJ1-2
CDR3aa: CASSAQLGTVGYTF

abundance: -
v_gene: TRBV29-1
j_gene: TRBJ1-2
CDR3aa: CSVRGLGPRGDYGYTF

abundance: -
v_gene: TRBV28
j_gene: TRBJ1-1
CDR3aa: CASSLVAAREAFF

abundance: -
v_gene: TRBV6-5
j_gene: TRBJ2-1
CDR3aa: CASSYSGTAYNEQFF

abundance: -
v_gene: TRBV21-1
j_gene: TRBJ2-1
CDR3aa: CASSRQDHNEQFF

abundance: -
v_gene: TRBV13
j_gene: TRBJ1-2
CDR3aa: CASSQGGQGALDYGYTF

abundance: -
v_gene: TRBV5-6
j_gene: TRBJ2-3
CDR3aa: CASSVQDTQYF

abundance: -
v_gene: TRBV7-3
j_gene: TRBJ2-7
CDR3aa: CASSLGLAGDEQYF

abundance: -
v_gene: TRBV4-3
j_gene: TRBJ2-2
CDR3aa: CASSQDPAGVNTGELFF

abundance: -
v_gene: TRBV5-8
j_gene: TRBJ1-1
CDR3aa: CASSLGEWGSTEAFF

abundance: -
v_gene: TRBV2
j_gene: TRBJ2-3
CDR3aa: CASTGSFRTDTQYF

abundance: many
v_gene: TRBV27
j_gene: TRBJ2-2
CDR3aa: CASSLTLYTGELFF

abundance: -
v_gene: TRBV24-1
j_gene: TRBJ2-6
CDR3aa: CATSDTRVLSGANVLTF

abundance: few
v_gene: TRBV19
j_gene: TRBJ1-1
CDR3aa: CASSEDSMNTEAFF

abundance: -
v_gene: TRBV19
j_gene: TRBJ1-3
CDR3aa: CASSSQVFGNTIYF

abundance: -
v_gene: TRBV15
j_gene: TRBJ2-5
CDR3aa: CATSREDTETQYF

abundance: -
v_gene: TRBV28
j_gene: TRBJ2-7
CDR3aa: CASRTPQGANEQYF

abundance: -
v_gene: TRBV29-1
j_gene: TRBJ1-1
CDR3aa: CSVVGTGLTEAFF

abundance: -
v_gene: TRBV16
j_gene: TRBJ1-4
CDR3aa: CASSQSGRGRKLFF

abundance: -
v_gene: TRBV3-1/TRBV3-2
j_gene: TRBJ1-4
CDR3aa: CASSQRTGGFEKLFF

abundance: -
v_gene: TRBV6-5
j_gene: TRBJ2-7
CDR3aa: CASRTDREFGEQYF

abundance: -
v_gene: TRBV3-1/TRBV3-2
j_gene: TRBJ2-2
CDR3aa: CASSQEGQGQRSTGELFF

abundance: -
v_gene: TRBV18
j_gene: TRBJ2-3
CDR3aa: CASSPLVAGGPLDTQYF

abundance: -
v_gene: TRBV7-6
j_gene: TRBJ2-3
CDR3aa: CASSLGLGLAEIDTQYF

abundance: -
v_gene: TRBV27
j_gene: TRBJ1-4
CDR3aa: CASRDTNNEKLFF

abundance: -
v_gene: TRBV19
j_gene: TRBJ1-1
CDR3aa: CASSAVPGEGTEAFF

abundance: -
v_gene: TRBV11-2
j_gene: TRBJ2-1
CDR3aa: CASSYGLAYDEQFF

abundance: -
v_gene: TRBV2
j_gene: TRBJ2-3
CDR3aa: CASSDGLAGGTDTQYF

abundance: -
v_gene: TRBV9
j_gene: TRBJ2-1
CDR3aa: CASSVVAGGYNEQFF

abundance: -
v_gene: TRBV5-6
j_gene: TRBJ2-1
CDR3aa: CASSRRTSGGYEQFF

abundance: -
v_gene: TRBV9
j_gene: TRBJ1-6
CDR3aa: CASSRGQTYNSPLHF

abundance: -
v_gene: TRBV2
j_gene: TRBJ1-1
CDR3aa: CASRRDLNTEAFF

abundance: -
v_gene: TRBV5-1
j_gene: TRBJ1-1
CDR3aa: CASSFFGDRASFF

abundance: -
v_gene: TRBV6-6
j_gene: TRBJ2-1
CDR3aa: CASSYSSHNEQFF

abundance: few
v_gene: TRBV6-1
j_gene: TRBJ1-3
CDR3aa: CASSESPVPGNTIYF

abundance: -
v_gene: TRBV24-1
j_gene: TRBJ1-4
CDR3aa: CATSDLSEKLFF

abundance: -
v_gene: TRBV3-1/TRBV3-2
j_gene: TRBJ1-6
CDR3aa: CASSQAGYFSPLHF

abundance: -
v_gene: TRBV3-1/TRBV3-2
j_gene: TRBJ2-7
CDR3aa: CASSQLVAGFSYEQYF

abundance: -
v_gene: TRBV28
j_gene: TRBJ2-3
CDR3aa: CASSNADNTDTQYF

abundance: -
v_gene: TRBV4-1
j_gene: TRBJ1-5
CDR3aa: CASSPQGVRNQPQHF

abundance: -
v_gene: TRBV19
j_gene: TRBJ2-7
CDR3aa: CASGKGYEQYF

abundance: -
v_gene: TRBV9
j_gene: TRBJ2-7
CDR3aa: CASSPRHLTYEQYF

abundance: -
v_gene: TRBV15
j_gene: TRBJ2-7
CDR3aa: CATSRDRGREQYF